One sample yielded the 22 T cell receptor beta chains listed below, sequenced in a study of post-analysis software for immune sequencing data. Points from the study as a whole: Higher frequency in patients than in controls was seen for several TRBV segments, with TRBV5-6, TRBV5-1 and TRBV20-1 among them.

What these receptors recognize is not known. Every TCR beta cDNA library bore unique molecular identifiers. MiXCR, applied by TCRdb to the PCR reads, yields one record per CDR3 protein. Of about 820,000 distinct CDR3 sequences in the sample, around 50% were seen once. Sequencing was done on a sample of blood. The receptors here all came from a girl aged 10 to 17 with multiple sclerosis.

The chain combines TRBV7-2 with TRBJ2-5, with 7 bases aligning to TRBD2. The last part of the DNA fits TRBJ2-7 better; the J call may be wrong. Germline V gives CDR1 SGHTA, CDR2 FQGNSA. The CDR3 is 14 residues long. CDR3 nucleotide sequence: TGTGCCAGCAGCTTCGCTGGACTAGCCTACGAGCAGTACTTC. It specifies CASSFAGLAYEQYF.

This chain uses TRBV2 with TRBJ2-4, with 7 bases aligning to TRBD1. Matching the DNA end better, TRBJ2-7 makes the J call doubtful. There are 15 residues in the CDR3. The germline V gene has CDR1 SNHLY and CDR2 FYNNEI. In nucleotides, the CDR3 is TGTGCCAGCAGTGAAGTTTGGGACAGCCACTACGAGCAGTACTTC. Its protein is CASSEVWDSHYEQYF.

This clonotype has only a few counts. The junction shows a germline mismatch at one end, possibly a read error. This chain connects TRBV20-1 to TRBJ2-7, with 9 bases matching TRBD1. The CDR3 extends over 15 amino acids. Per germline, CDR1 DFQATT and CDR2 SNEGSKA (reference sequence). The CDR3 sequence is CSARGRRTGAYGQYF. The CDR3 DNA sequence: TGCAGTGCTAGAGGTCGCAGGACAGGGGCCTACGGGCAGTACTTC.

The V and J genes are TRBV5-1 and TRBJ1-4, with TRBD1 matching over 7 bases. The CDR3 consists of 13 residues. V was clipped by 4 bases and J by 8 bases; unmatched bases: 5. Germline assignment: CDR1 SGHRS and CDR2 YFSETQ. The CDR3 sequence: CASSTRQGEKLFF. The CDR3 bases are TGCGCCAGCAGCACAAGACAGGGCGAAAAACTGTTTTTT.

V gene TRBV5-1 combines with J gene TRBJ2-1; D remains unclear. Per the germline V gene, CDR1 is SGHRS and CDR2 is YFSETQ. V was clipped by 1 base and J by 7 bases, with 6 bases between them. The CDR3 is made up of 12 amino acids. CDR3 sequence: CASSLTTNEQFF. The CDR3 DNA reads TGCGCCAGCAGCTTGACGACTAATGAGCAGTTCTTC.

The V call is TRBV29-1, the J call TRBJ2-7, with D hard to call. Trimming left V 3 bases short and J 2 bases short, with 8 bases between. The CDR3 extends over 12 amino acids. Germline CDR1 SQVTM, CDR2 ANQGSEA. The CDR3 loop reads CSVEMGPYEQYF. The CDR3 bases are TGCAGCGTTGAGATGGGCCCCTACGAGCAGTACTTC.

This clonotype was seen more than once but under ten times. This chain uses TRBV3-1 with TRBJ2-1, with a possible D match to TRBD1 (6 bases). V was trimmed by 0 bases and J by 7 bases, leaving 10 bases between them. Germline assignment: CDR1 LGHDT and CDR2 YNNKEL (reference sequence). The CDR3 runs 14 residues. CDR3 in amino acids: CASSQEATGNEQFF. CDR3 coding DNA: TGTGCCAGCAGCCAAGAGGCCACAGGGAATGAGCAGTTCTTC.

The V and J genes are TRBV6-6 and TRBJ2-1; the match to TRBD2 covers 13 bases. J was trimmed by 6 bases and V by 5 bases; bases with no gene match: 4. The CDR3 runs to 15 residues. The germline gives CDR1 MNHNY, CDR2 SVGAGI (reference sequence). For the CDR3, the DNA is TGTGCCAGCAGTATCACTAGCGGGGGGGCCAATGAGCAGTTCTTC. This codes for CASSITSGGANEQFF.

This clonotype was found a few times. The chain has TRBV6-4 and TRBJ2-7; D is possibly TRBD2 (6 bases). The end of the DNA fits TRBJ2-5 better, so the J call may be wrong. The germline gives CDR1 MRHNA, CDR2 SNTAGT. The CDR3 sequence is 13 residues long. The CDR3 DNA reads as TGTGCCAGCAGTGACTCCCGGGGGGAGACCCAGTACTTC. It is translated as CASSDSRGETQYF.

The chain joins TRBV20-1 to TRBJ1-5, with TRBD1 matching over 9 bases. Germline V lookup: CDR1 DFQATT, CDR2 SNEGSKA (reference sequence). The CDR3 totals 14 residues. V shed 1 base, J shed 6 bases, and the junction held 4 bases outside the gene matches. In nucleotides, the CDR3 is TGCAGTGCTAGAGGGACAGGGGAGGGTCAGCCCCAGCATTTT. This gives the protein CSARGTGEGQPQHF.

This chain connects TRBV12-3 or TRBV12-4 to TRBJ2-5, with 8 bases fitting TRBD1. V gave up 0 bases and J gave up 6 bases; unmatched junction bases: 3. The CDR3 sequence is 14 residues long. CDR3 nucleotide sequence: TGTGCCAGCAGTTTAGCGCAGGGGGCAAAGACCCAGTACTTC. Its protein is CASSLAQGAKTQYF.

This clonotype was counted a few times. The chain joins TRBV29-1 to TRBJ2-5, with 9 bases identical to TRBD2. This CDR3 is built from 15 residues. V lost 6 bases, J lost 1 base, and 9 bases stayed unmatched. Germline lookup yields CDR1 SQVTM and CDR2 ANQGSEA. The CDR3 reads CSVLRSSGVQETQYF. The CDR3, as DNA: TGCAGCGTCCTTCGGTCTAGCGGGGTCCAAGAGACCCAGTACTTC.

Only one count was recorded for this clonotype. V is TRBV12-3 or TRBV12-4 and J is TRBJ2-1, with D maybe TRBD1 (6 bases). V was shortened by 2 bases and J by 9 bases, with 11 bases between the two germline ends. This CDR3 has 13 amino acids. Written as DNA, the CDR3 is TGTGCCAGCAGTTTAAGCAGGGGTGGTGAGCAGTTCTTC. Its protein is CASSLSRGGEQFF.

This clonotype was seen a few times. The chain is built from TRBV5-1 and TRBJ2-3; D may be TRBD2 (5 bases). V lost 3 bases, J lost 0 bases, and 14 bases lay in between. The CDR3 has 16 amino acids. Germline loops: CDR1 SGHRS, CDR2 YFSETQ. DNA of the CDR3: TGCGCCAGCAGCTGGGCAAGCGGTACTAGCACAGATACGCAGTATTTT. Its translation: CASSWASGTSTDTQYF.

The rearrangement uses TRBV20-1 and TRBJ1-1; 9 bases line up with TRBD1. The germline gives CDR1 DFQATT, CDR2 SNEGSKA (reference sequence). After removal of 2 bases from V and 3 bases from J, the junction contained 10 bases not matched to a gene. The CDR3 is 16 amino acids. CDR3 amino acids: CSARYQNRGQDTEAFF. The CDR3 nucleotides are TGCAGTGCTAGATATCAAAACAGGGGGCAGGACACTGAAGCTTTCTTT.

The chain uses TRBV28 and TRBJ2-7; no reliable D call. The germline CDR1 and CDR2 sequences are MDHEN and SYDVKM. V was clipped by 4 bases and J by 6 bases, with 10 bases between them. This CDR3 has 12 residues. Here the CDR3 reads CASSSQPPEQYF. The CDR3 nucleotides are TGTGCCAGCAGTTCTCAGCCCCCCGAGCAGTACTTC.

The CDR3, as DNA: TGTGCCAGCAGCCTGAGCCCCGGGCAAGGGATAAATGAGCAGTTCTTC. The encoded protein is CASSLSPGQGINEQFF. The chain couples TRBV13 to TRBJ2-1; no clear D. This CDR3 is built from 16 residues. Per the germline V gene, CDR1 is PRHDT and CDR2 is FYEKMQ (reference sequence). The ends were cut back, 5 bases at V and 7 bases at J, with 21 bases in the middle.

This clonotype appeared a few times. The V gene is TRBV15, the J gene TRBJ1-2, with 7 bases identical to TRBD1. V shed 1 base and J 7 bases; nucleotides not matched to a gene: 6. The germline V gene encodes CDR1 LNHNV and CDR2 YYDKDF (reference sequence). The CDR3 runs 14 residues. CDR3 residues: CATSRVRQGVGYTF. Here the CDR3 DNA reads TGTGCCACCAGCAGAGTACGACAGGGCGTTGGCTACACCTTC. The entire variable domain, with the rest obtained from reference TRBV15 and TRBJ1-2, is as follows: DAMVIQNPRYQVTQFGKPVTLSCSQTLNHNVMYWYQQKSSQAPKLLFHYYDKDFNNEADTPDNFQSRRPNTSFCFLDIRSPGLGDTAMYLCATSRVRQGVGYTFGSGTRLTVV.

J is TRBJ2-3 and V is TRBV5-1; 9 bases agree with TRBD1. The V gene end was trimmed by 3 bases and the J gene end by 1 base; junction bases not matched to a gene: 3. There are 15 residues in the CDR3. The germline gives CDR1 SGHRS, CDR2 YFSETQ. CDR3 protein: CASSSRDRGTDTQYF. DNA for the CDR3: TGCGCCAGCAGCTCCCGGGACAGGGGCACAGATACGCAGTATTTT.

This chain connects TRBV10-2 to TRBJ2-6; TRBD2 aligns across 10 bases. CDR1 and CDR2 from the germline V gene are WSHSY and SAAADI. This CDR3 has 17 amino acids. The V segment lost 8 bases and the J segment 0 bases; nucleotides outside the gene matches: 7. CDR3 DNA sequence: TGCGCCAGCTCAGCGACTAGCGGGCCCTCTGGGGCCAACGTCCTGACTTTC. Amino acids: CASSATSGPSGANVLTF.

V usage is TRBV7-3 and J usage is TRBJ1-2; possible D gene TRBD1, 6 bases. Germline CDR1 reads SGHTA; CDR2 reads FQGTGA. The V gene lost 8 bases and the J gene lost 4 bases, with 23 bases spanning the gap. This CDR3 region has 16 residues. The CDR3 bases are TGTGCCAGCGGATCTTTGGGAAGCAGGGGCGGCTATGGCTACACCTTC. It translates to CASGSLGSRGGYGYTF.

The genes are TRBV20-1 and TRBJ2-1, with TRBD2 matching over 9 bases. The CDR3 consists of 17 residues. J gave up 1 base and V 2 bases, and 9 bases lay outside the gene matches. Germline lookup yields CDR1 DFQATT and CDR2 SNEGSKA (reference sequence). In DNA, the CDR3 is TGCAGTGCTAGAACCATCTCGGGACTAGCATCCTACAATGAGCAGTTCTTC. Its protein is CSARTISGLASYNEQFF.